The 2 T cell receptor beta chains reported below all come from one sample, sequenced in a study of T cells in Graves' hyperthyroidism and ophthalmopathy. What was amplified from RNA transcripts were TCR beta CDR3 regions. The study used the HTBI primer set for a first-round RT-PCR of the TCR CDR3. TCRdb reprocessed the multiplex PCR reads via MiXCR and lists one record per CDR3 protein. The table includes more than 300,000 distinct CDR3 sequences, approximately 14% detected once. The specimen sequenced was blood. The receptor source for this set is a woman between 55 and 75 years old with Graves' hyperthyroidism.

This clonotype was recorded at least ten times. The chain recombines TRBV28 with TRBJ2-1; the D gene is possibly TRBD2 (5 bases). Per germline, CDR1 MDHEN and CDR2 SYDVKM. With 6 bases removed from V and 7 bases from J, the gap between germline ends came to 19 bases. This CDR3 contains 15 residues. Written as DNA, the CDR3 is TGTGCCAGCAGATCGGGGTCCCATTTAATTAATGAGCAGTTCTTC. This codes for CASRSGSHLINEQFF.

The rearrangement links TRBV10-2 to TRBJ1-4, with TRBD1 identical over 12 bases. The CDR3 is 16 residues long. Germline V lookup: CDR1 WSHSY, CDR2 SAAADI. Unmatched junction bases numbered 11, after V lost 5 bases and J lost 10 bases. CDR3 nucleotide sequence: TGCGCCAGCAGTTACTCCTTGGGACAGGGGGCAGGAAAACTGTTTTTT. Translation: CASSYSLGQGAGKLFF.